These 31 T cell receptor beta chains originate from one sample sequenced in a study of blood T cell repertoires in COVID-19. TCRdb's table, derived via immunoSEQ multiplex PCR, lists solely in-frame clones and lacks some. Of 150,000 to 200,000 clones in the sample, around 87% were seen once. Material: peripheral blood. All receptors derive from a woman between 18 and 29 years old who had recovered from COVID-19.

Comment on this clone: One junction end disagrees with the germline gene, perhaps due to a read error. The chain joins TRBV7-2 to TRBJ1-1; 7 positions match TRBD1. CDR3 length: 14 residues. Germline-derived CDR1 and CDR2 are SGHTA and FQGNSA. The CDR3 DNA reads as TGTGCCAGCAGCGTGACAGGGAGATACCAGAACATGGTCTTT. It yields the protein CASSVTGRYQNMVF.

The rearrangement joins TRBV7-3 to TRBJ2-3, with 7 bases matching TRBD2. The germline V gene has CDR1 SGHTA and CDR2 FQGTGA. J lost 5 bases, V lost 2 bases, and 4 bases had no gene match. This CDR3 contains 14 residues. As DNA, the CDR3 is TGTGCCAGCAGCTTATCGAGCGGGATAGATACGCAGTATTTT. This gives the protein CASSLSSGIDTQYF.

The chain uses TRBV2 and TRBJ1-5; no firm D call. In germline, CDR1 is SNHLY, CDR2 FYNNEI. CDR3 length equals 15 residues. Trimming pared 7 bases from V and 0 bases from J, leaving 13 bases between. CDR3 amino acids: CASTRGPYSNQPQHF. CDR3 DNA: TGTGCCAGCACCAGAGGGCCTTATAGCAATCAGCCCCAGCATTTT.

This clone came up once. The chain carries TRBV5-6 and TRBJ2-1, with D unclear. V lost 0 bases and J 5 bases, leaving 6 bases between the germline ends. The germline gives CDR1 SGHDT, CDR2 YYEEEE. This CDR3 has 13 amino acids. The CDR3 here is CASSLGLNNEQFF. The CDR3 DNA follows: TGTGCCAGCAGCTTGGGACTGAACAATGAGCAGTTCTTC.

This clone was seen only a few times. The CDR3 sequence: CASSQNLAGGRETQYF. CDR3 in DNA: TGCGCCAGCAGCCAAAATCTAGCGGGGGGGCGGGAGACCCAGTACTTC. The gene calls are TRBV4-1 and TRBJ2-5; 12 bases map to TRBD2. With V trimmed by 2 bases and J by 5 bases, 6 bases remained unmatched. This CDR3 contains 16 residues. CDR1 and CDR2 (germline): MGHRA, YSYEKL.

The chain is built from TRBV18 and TRBJ1-5, with D hard to call. The V gene lost 6 bases and the J gene lost 5 bases, with 11 bases spanning the gap. Germline CDR1 is KGHSH and CDR2 is LQKENI. CDR3 length: 13 residues. This chain's CDR3 is CASSPDLDQPQHF. As DNA, the CDR3 is TGTGCCAGCTCTCCTGACCTAGATCAGCCCCAGCATTTT.

As to this clone: At the DNA level, this CDR3 is encoded by other sequences in the same sample as well. The rearrangement joins TRBV7-9 to TRBJ1-1; D is possibly TRBD1 (6 bases). Trimming pared 1 base from V and 5 bases from J, leaving 8 bases between. Germline lookup yields CDR1 SEHNR and CDR2 FQNEAQ (reference sequence). The CDR3 totals 13 residues. The CDR3 sequence: CASSLDQGTEAFF. The DNA of the CDR3 is TGTGCCAGCAGCTTAGACCAGGGGACTGAAGCTTTCTTT.

This clone occurred once. The genes are TRBV7-8 and TRBJ1-2; TRBD1 agrees at 8 bases. The CDR3 runs to 15 residues. The germline V gene encodes CDR1 SGHVS and CDR2 FQNEAQ. Losses at the gene ends were 4 bases for V and 0 bases for J; bases not matched to a gene: 4. In DNA form, the CDR3 reads TGTGCCAGCAGCTCCCGACAGGGGTCTAACTATGGCTACACCTTC. Amino acid sequence: CASSSRQGSNYGYTF.

The V call is TRBV19, the J call TRBJ1-1; the match to TRBD1 covers 7 bases. Germline loops: CDR1 LNHDA, CDR2 SQIVND (reference sequence). The CDR3 extends over 13 amino acids. The junction had 5 bases not matched to a gene; V was cut back by 3 bases and J by 7 bases. CDR3 sequence reads: CASSIPTGFEAFF. Here the CDR3 DNA reads TGTGCCAGTAGTATCCCGACAGGGTTTGAAGCTTTCTTT.

This chain's CDR3 is CASGQGMWGYTF. The DNA for the CDR3 is TGTGCCAGCGGACAGGGGATGTGGGGCTACACCTTC. The chain combines TRBV5-4 with TRBJ1-2, with 9 bases aligning to TRBD1. Germline V gene lookup returns CDR1 SGHNT and CDR2 YYREEE (reference sequence). V trimming: 7 bases; J trimming: 8 bases; junction bases outside the gene matches: 6. This CDR3 is built from 12 residues.

This clone was picked up a small number of times. Other DNA sequences in the same sample also yield this CDR3. Here the CDR3 reads CASSLGQGTGNTIYF. In DNA form, the CDR3 reads TGCGCCAGCAGCTTGGGACAGGGAACTGGAAACACCATATATTTT. V gene TRBV5-1 combines with J gene TRBJ1-3; 7 positions match TRBD1. Trimming at V came to 0 bases and at J to 2 bases, leaving 2 bases not matched to a gene. Germline V gene data show CDR1 as SGHRS and CDR2 as YFSETQ. The length of the CDR3 is 15 residues.

The chain carries TRBV19 and TRBJ2-7; the D gene is possibly TRBD1 (5 bases). CDR1 is LNHDA, CDR2 SQIVND, per germline (reference sequence). V lost 5 bases and J 6 bases, leaving 14 bases between the germline ends. This CDR3 is 13 amino acids long. The CDR3 nucleotides are TGTGCCAGTAGTCTACCAGGGTACGGCGAGCAGTACTTC. It yields the protein CASSLPGYGEQYF.

V usage is TRBV2 and J usage is TRBJ1-2; 8 nucleotides line up with TRBD1. The ends lost 6 bases at V and 8 bases at J; junction bases unmatched: 14. CDR1 and CDR2 from the germline V gene are SNHLY and FYNNEI. There are 15 residues in the CDR3. CDR3 nucleotide sequence: TGTGCCAGCAGATTGTTAGGTCAGGGGGCGAGGGGCTACACCTTC. Amino acids: CASRLLGQGARGYTF.

This clone was seen once. J is TRBJ1-1 and V is TRBV6-5; 9 bases match TRBD1. Looked up from germline, CDR1 is MNHEY and CDR2 is SVGAGI. V was clipped by 8 bases and J by 6 bases; unmatched bases: 7. The CDR3 spans 13 residues. CDR3 protein: CASGGQGTAEAFF. Written as DNA, the CDR3 is TGTGCCAGCGGGGGACAGGGTACGGCTGAAGCTTTCTTT.

This clone was picked up one time. This chain uses TRBV9 with TRBJ1-6; D ambiguous. The CDR3 has 13 amino acids. Per the germline V gene, CDR1 is SGDLS and CDR2 is YYNGEE. The V and J ends lost 2 bases and 10 bases respectively, with 10 bases between them. The CDR3 sequence is CASSVRSGSPLHF. As DNA, the CDR3 is TGTGCCAGCAGCGTCAGGTCAGGCTCACCCCTCCACTTT.

This rearrangement joins TRBV19 to TRBJ2-3, with TRBD2 matching 8 bases. CDR1 and CDR2 (germline): LNHDA, SQIVND (reference sequence). With V trimmed by 7 bases and J by 3 bases, 9 bases remained unmatched. The length of the CDR3 is 15 residues. The CDR3 loop reads CASNTPGGWTDTQYF. The CDR3 DNA sequence: TGTGCCAGTAACACCCCGGGGGGGTGGACAGATACGCAGTATTTT. Based on the CDR3 plus reference TRBV19 and TRBJ2-3, the full variable domain is DGGITQSPKYLFRKEGQNVTLSCEQNLNHDAMYWYRQDPGQGLRLIYYSQIVNDFQKGDIAEGYSVSREKKESFPLTVTSAQKNPTAFYLCASNTPGGWTDTQYFGPGTRLTVL.

The chain recombines TRBV20-1 with TRBJ2-7, with TRBD2 as a possible D gene (5 bases). V was shortened by 5 bases and J by 0 bases, with 26 bases between the two germline ends. The length of the CDR3 is 18 residues. Germline-derived CDR1 and CDR2 are DFQATT and SNEGSKA (reference sequence). This chain's CDR3 is CSARGSSNSLLSSYEQYV. The DNA of the CDR3 is TGCAGTGCTCGTGGATCTAGCAATTCCTTACTTAGCTCCTACGAGCAGTACGTC.

This sequence joins TRBV9 and TRBJ1-3; possible D gene TRBD1, 6 bases. The CDR3 consists of 14 residues. CDR1 and CDR2 from the germline V gene are SGDLS and YYNGEE. The V end was cut by 4 bases, the J end by 4 bases, with 12 bases between. Written as DNA, the CDR3 is TGTGCCAGCAGCCCAGGGACAAGGGGAAACACCATATATTTT. Its protein product is CASSPGTRGNTIYF.

The rearrangement joins TRBV11-3 to TRBJ2-3, with TRBD1 as a possible D gene (5 bases). In germline, CDR1 is SGHNT, CDR2 YENEEA. The CDR3 sequence is 17 residues long. V lost 5 bases and J 0 bases, leaving 18 bases between the germline ends. Written as DNA, the CDR3 is TGTGCCAGCAGCGCTGCTTGGGGCGGCACTAGCACAGATACGCAGTATTTT. Translated: CASSAAWGGTSTDTQYF.

CDR3 protein: CASSRDQGGRAGEQFF. The CDR3 coding sequence is TGTGCCAGCAGCCGCGATCAAGGCGGGAGGGCCGGTGAGCAGTTCTTC. This rearrangement joins TRBV5-6 to TRBJ2-1; 9 bases map to TRBD2. V was clipped by 4 bases and J by 9 bases; unmatched bases: 14. The CDR3 is 16 amino acids. Per germline, CDR1 SGHDT and CDR2 YYEEEE.

The gene calls are TRBV10-3 and TRBJ2-5, with a weak D call TRBD1 (5 bases). The V and J ends lost 10 bases and 2 bases respectively, with 11 bases between them. Germline CDR1 and CDR2: ENHRY and SYGVKD. The CDR3 length is 12 residues. The CDR3 DNA is TGTGCCACCCGACAGACACAAGAGACCCAGTACTTC. Protein product: CATRQTQETQYF.

The chain joins TRBV18 to TRBJ2-1; 7 positions match TRBD2. CDR1 is KGHSH and CDR2 is LQKENI in the germline V gene. Losses at the gene ends were 5 bases for V and 0 bases for J; bases not matched to a gene: 4. The length of the CDR3 is 15 residues. The DNA for the CDR3 is TGTGCCAGCTCATCTAGCGGAGGCTCCTACAATGAGCAGTTCTTC. Its translation is CASSSSGGSYNEQFF.

V gene TRBV5-6 combines with J gene TRBJ2-3; TRBD2 aligns across 11 bases. Per germline, CDR1 SGHDT and CDR2 YYEEEE. Trimming at V came to 4 bases and at J to 4 bases, leaving 8 bases not matched to a gene. The CDR3 covers 16 residues. CDR3 sequence reads: CASSLPGTSGADTQYF. For the CDR3, the DNA is TGTGCCAGCAGCCTTCCCGGGACTAGCGGAGCAGATACGCAGTATTTT.

V is TRBV18 and J is TRBJ2-5; D remains unclear. The CDR3 runs to 13 residues. CDR1 KGHSH and CDR2 LQKENI come from the germline V gene. V was shortened by 3 bases and J by 7 bases, with 12 bases between the two germline ends. The CDR3 DNA reads as TGTGCCAGCTCACCGGGTCGGCGGCCGACCCAGTACTTC. The encoded protein is CASSPGRRPTQYF.

The rearrangement joins TRBV5-4 to TRBJ2-7; 8 bases are a match to TRBD2. The germline gives CDR1 SGHNT, CDR2 YYREEE (reference sequence). Unmatched junction bases numbered 9, after V lost 7 bases and J lost 6 bases. This CDR3 has 13 amino acids. The CDR3 spells CASRGGTLTEQYF. DNA of the CDR3: TGTGCCAGCCGGGGGGGTACACTTACCGAGCAGTACTTC.

This chain uses TRBV9 with TRBJ1-2; D may be TRBD1 (5 bases). CDR1 and CDR2 (germline): SGDLS, YYNGEE. The CDR3 runs to 14 residues. Trimming took off 4 bases at V and 7 bases at J, with 17 bases between the two ends. CDR3 sequence reads: CASSQTWGGSGYTF. The CDR3 coding sequence is TGTGCCAGCAGCCAAACGTGGGGGGGGTCTGGCTACACCTTC.

The chain couples TRBV21-1 to TRBJ1-2; TRBD1, as called in the table, went unchecked against the DNA. TRBV21-1 is deemed a pseudogene. The CDR3 extends over 15 amino acids. CDR3 sequence: CASSKKDRGTGGYTF. The CDR3 DNA follows: TGTGCCAGCAGCAAAAAGGACAGGGGTACCGGTGGCTACACCTTC.

V is TRBV6-6 and J is TRBJ1-5; 10 bases align to TRBD1. This CDR3 spans 15 amino acids. Germline CDR1 MNHNY, CDR2 SVGAGI (reference sequence). V gave up 4 bases and J gave up 5 bases; unmatched junction bases: 5. CDR3 protein: CASSSETGGHQPQHF. In nucleotides, the CDR3 is TGTGCCAGCAGTTCTGAGACAGGGGGCCATCAGCCCCAGCATTTT.

This chain joins TRBV18 and TRBJ2-2, with TRBD2 matching over 11 bases. Germline trimming cut 4 bases from V and 3 bases from J; bases unmatched to any gene: 10. CDR1 is KGHSH and CDR2 is LQKENI in the germline V gene. This CDR3 has 18 amino acids. This CDR3 reads CASSRYRGTSGDTGELFF. CDR3 nucleotides: TGTGCCAGCTCACGCTACCGGGGGACTAGCGGTGACACCGGGGAGCTGTTTTTT. The full variable domain, in which reference TRBV18 and TRBJ2-2 provide the parts outside the CDR3, is NAGVMQNPRHLVRRRGQEARLRCSPMKGHSHVYWYRQLPEEGLKFMVYLQKENIIDESGMPKERFSAEFPKEGPSILRIQQVVRGDSAAYFCASSRYRGTSGDTGELFFGEGSRLTVL.

The CDR3 loop is CASSFDLNTGELFF. Here the CDR3 DNA reads TGTGCCAGCAGCTTCGACTTAAACACCGGGGAGCTGTTTTTT. This rearrangement joins TRBV7-3 to TRBJ2-2; no clear D gene. Deletions cut 3 bases from V and 2 bases from J, with 7 bases between. This CDR3 has 14 amino acids. Germline CDR1 reads SGHTA; CDR2 reads FQGTGA.

The chain uses TRBV2 and TRBJ2-1, with TRBD1 identical over 10 bases. Trimming cost V 8 bases and J 5 bases; bases outside gene matches: 6. Looked up from germline, CDR1 is SNHLY and CDR2 is FYNNEI. This CDR3 region has 14 residues. The CDR3 region has the DNA TGTGCCAGCCGGGACAGGGGCGGCCACAATGAGCAGTTCTTC. Translated: CASRDRGGHNEQFF.